The 5 T cell receptor beta chains given below trace back to one sample, sequenced in a study of T cell responses to AZD1222 COVID-19 vaccine. Method: immunoSEQ multiplex PCR; TCRdb's copy keeps in-frame clones and lacks some. The profile covers under 200,000 clones, with over 75% appearing a single time and about 1.6% taken by the ten largest. The sequencing used peripheral blood, collected on day 0 of AZD1222 vaccination. These receptors originate from an adult in good health.

V and J are TRBV30 and TRBJ1-3; D remains unclear. V was cut by 2 bases and J by 0 bases, with 11 bases left in between. The CDR3 sequence is 15 residues long. Germline-derived CDR1 and CDR2 are GTSNPN and SVGIG (reference sequence). CDR3 loop: CAWSYSLLSGNTIYF. DNA of the CDR3: TGTGCCTGGAGTTACTCACTCCTCTCTGGAAACACCATATATTTT.

The chain combines TRBV3-1 (or the pseudogene TRBV3-2) with TRBJ1-6; D remains unclear. V was pared by 4 bases and J by 7 bases, with 11 bases between. Germline V gives CDR1 LGHDT, CDR2 YNNKEL (reference sequence). The CDR3 loop spans 14 amino acids. The DNA of the CDR3 is TGTGCCAGCAGCCCGATTGTTGCCAATTCACCCCTCCACTTT. Its translation: CASSPIVANSPLHF.

The chain is built from TRBV9 and TRBJ1-5; possible D gene TRBD1, 5 bases. Germline V gene lookup returns CDR1 SGDLS and CDR2 YYNGEE. The CDR3 is 14 amino acids. Trimming cost V 1 base and J 5 bases, with 10 bases left between them. The DNA for the CDR3 is TGTGCCAGCAGCGTATCACAGGCGTATCAGCCCCAGCATTTT. As protein: CASSVSQAYQPQHF. Looking up the rest from reference TRBV9 and TRBJ1-5 gives the full variable domain: DSGVTQTPKHLITATGQRVTLRCSPRSGDLSVYWYQQSLDQGLQFLIQYYNGEERAKGNILERFSAQQFPDLHSELNLSSLELGDSALYFCASSVSQAYQPQHFGDGTRLSIL.

V gene TRBV18 combines with J gene TRBJ2-2, with 8 bases matching TRBD2. The CDR3 has 14 residues. V was clipped by 6 bases and J by 5 bases; unmatched bases: 5. Germline V gene sequence: CDR1 KGHSH, CDR2 LQKENI. Here the CDR3 DNA reads TGTGCCAGCTCCCTGACTAGCGATACCGGGGAGCTGTTTTTT. It translates to CASSLTSDTGELFF.

V and J are TRBV24-1 and TRBJ1-2, with TRBD1 identical over 7 bases. V was clipped by 8 bases and J by 3 bases; unmatched bases: 5. The CDR3 extends over 13 amino acids. The germline V gene encodes CDR1 KGHDR and CDR2 SFDVKD. CDR3 DNA: TGTGCCACCAATAGAGGGGGCGACTATGGCTACACCTTC. This sequence encodes CATNRGGDYGYTF.